The 27 T cell receptor beta chains presented below share a single source sample, sequenced in a study of blood T cell repertoires in COVID-19. Sequenced by immunoSEQ multiplex PCR; TCRdb stores in-frame clones only, minus some. The sample lists 300,000 to 450,000 clones; about 88% were seen once. The specimen was PBMCs or T cells enriched from blood (not recorded which). The receptors derive from a woman in her twenties or thirties who had been exposed to COVID-19.

This rearrangement joins TRBV19 to TRBJ1-2; possibly TRBD1 for D (5 bases). Germline V gives CDR1 LNHDA, CDR2 SQIVND (reference sequence). This CDR3 comprises 14 residues. The V end was cut by 3 bases, the J end by 5 bases, with 13 bases between. CDR3 nucleotides: TGTGCCAGTAGTATTTCTCGCCAGGGTTATGGCTACACCTTC. Its protein is CASSISRQGYGYTF.

The chain carries TRBV27 and TRBJ2-7, with 7 bases that match TRBD2. Germline V gives CDR1 MNHEY, CDR2 SMNVEV (reference sequence). The trim removed 5 bases at V and 6 bases at J, leaving 13 bases unmatched. The CDR3 has 15 amino acids. CDR3 sequence reads: CASSTFGRNKGEQYF. The CDR3 DNA reads TGTGCCAGCAGTACTTTCGGGAGGAACAAGGGCGAGCAGTACTTC.

The gene calls are TRBV7-2 and TRBJ1-2; 9 bases agree with TRBD1. The CDR3 totals 16 residues. Germline loops: CDR1 SGHTA, CDR2 FQGNSA. The V and J ends lost 4 bases and 4 bases, in that order; junction bases with no gene match: 10. The CDR3 coding sequence is TGTGCCAGCAGCTCAACTACAGGGGGCAACGCCTATGGCTACACCTTC. Translating it yields CASSSTTGGNAYGYTF.

The chain combines TRBV11-3 with TRBJ1-3; TRBD1 agrees at 7 bases. Germline CDR1 is SGHNT and CDR2 is YENEEA. The CDR3 runs 15 residues. The V segment lost 6 bases and the J segment 0 bases; nucleotides outside the gene matches: 5. CDR3 in amino acids: CASSRGTDSGNTIYF. The CDR3 DNA reads TGTGCCAGCAGTAGAGGGACAGACTCTGGAAACACCATATATTTT.

This chain joins TRBV29-1 and TRBJ2-7; the D gene is possibly TRBD1 (6 bases). V was cut by 1 base and J by 4 bases, with 11 bases left in between. Looked up from germline, CDR1 is SQVTM and CDR2 is ANQGSEA. There are 13 residues in the CDR3. Here the CDR3 reads CSVEGTVTYEQYF. The CDR3 nucleotides are TGCAGCGTTGAAGGGACAGTTACTTACGAGCAGTACTTC.

CDR3 coding DNA: TGTGCCAGCAGTTCGGGACTAGCGATATACGAGCAGTACTTC. Its translation is CASSSGLAIYEQYF. This chain connects TRBV7-9 to TRBJ2-7; 10 bases align to TRBD2. V trimming: 6 bases; J trimming: 4 bases; junction bases outside the gene matches: 6. The CDR3 has 14 amino acids. CDR1 is SEHNR and CDR2 is FQNEAQ in the germline V gene (reference sequence).

V and J are TRBV28 and TRBJ1-2; 10 bases fit TRBD1. The CDR3 covers 15 residues. Germline assignment: CDR1 MDHEN and CDR2 SYDVKM. The V and J ends lost 8 bases and 1 base, in that order; junction bases with no gene match: 7. Here the CDR3 reads CASRDRGRRNYGYTF. DNA for the CDR3: TGTGCCAGCCGGGACAGGGGTAGGCGTAACTATGGCTACACCTTC.

V and J are TRBV28 and TRBJ1-4; 9 nucleotides line up with TRBD1. This CDR3 is 16 amino acids long. Germline loops: CDR1 MDHEN, CDR2 SYDVKM. V was pared by 5 bases and J by 7 bases, with 11 bases of the junction left unmatched. The CDR3 nucleotides read TGTGCCAGCAGTCCCCGTTACAGGGGGCGCTTTGAAAAACTGTTTTTT. Its translation is CASSPRYRGRFEKLFF.

This rearrangement joins TRBV6-5 to TRBJ2-3; tentatively, D is TRBD1 (5 bases). This CDR3 spans 16 amino acids. Trimming pared 0 bases from V and 6 bases from J, leaving 16 bases between. Germline CDR1 reads MNHEY; CDR2 reads SVGAGI. CDR3 protein: CASSYSAVGRRDTQYF. DNA for the CDR3: TGTGCCAGCAGTTACTCGGCCGTGGGGCGAAGGGATACGCAGTATTTT.

This clone was counted a single time. The rearrangement joins TRBV15 to TRBJ2-7; D may be TRBD2 (8 bases). This CDR3 is 16 amino acids long. CDR1 and CDR2 (germline): LNHNV, YYDKDF (reference sequence). Trimming shortened V by 3 bases and J by 7 bases, and 22 bases separated the two germline ends. The CDR3 DNA is TGTGCCACCAGCAGGGTTCGCGGACTAGCCAGGGGGGAGCAGTACTTC. Encoded protein: CATSRVRGLARGEQYF.

The chain links TRBV5-1 to TRBJ2-1, with 10 bases aligning to TRBD2. Germline assignment: CDR1 SGHRS and CDR2 YFSETQ. Trimming cost V 1 base and J 5 bases; bases outside gene matches: 12. The CDR3 totals 18 residues. In DNA form, the CDR3 reads TGCGCCAGCAGCTTGTGGGGAGCGGGAGGGTCTGACGACAATGAGCAGTTCTTC. Translated, it gives CASSLWGAGGSDDNEQFF.

V is TRBV28 and J is TRBJ2-7, with 9 bases matching TRBD1. Losses at the gene ends were 2 bases for V and 3 bases for J; bases not matched to a gene: 11. This CDR3 contains 17 residues. Germline V gene sequence: CDR1 MDHEN, CDR2 SYDVKM. Here the CDR3 reads CASSLQGQGPGDYEQYF. CDR3 nucleotide sequence: TGTGCCAGCAGTTTACAGGGACAGGGCCCCGGAGACTACGAGCAGTACTTC.

This sequence joins TRBV10-2 and TRBJ2-7; D call uncertain. This CDR3 is built from 11 residues. V was clipped by 5 bases and J by 2 bases, with 4 bases between them. Germline CDR1 is WSHSY and CDR2 is SAAADI. The CDR3 DNA reads as TGCGCCAGCAGTCTAACCTACGAGCAGTACTTC. This gives the protein CASSLTYEQYF.

V usage is TRBV6-1 and J usage is TRBJ1-2; possibly TRBD1 for D (6 bases). Trimming pared 3 bases from V and 4 bases from J, leaving 12 bases between. This CDR3 region has 14 residues. Germline CDR1 is MNHNS and CDR2 is SASEGT. The CDR3 DNA follows: TGTGCCAGCAGTGACCGTACAGGGTTCTATGGCTACACCTTC. Protein sequence: CASSDRTGFYGYTF.

This clone turned up a few times. The rearrangement joins TRBV18 to TRBJ1-5; D call uncertain. Germline assignment: CDR1 KGHSH and CDR2 LQKENI. Deletions cut 3 bases from V and 0 bases from J, with 9 bases between. This CDR3 region has 15 residues. The CDR3 sequence: CASSPQAYSNQPQHF. For the CDR3, the DNA is TGTGCCAGCTCACCGCAGGCCTATAGCAATCAGCCCCAGCATTTT.

Here the CDR3 reads CASSEVFREKLFF. Here the CDR3 DNA reads TGTGCCAGCAGCGAGGTATTTCGGGAAAAACTGTTTTTT. The V call is TRBV2, the J call TRBJ1-4; the D is unclear. This CDR3 has 13 residues. In germline, CDR1 is SNHLY, CDR2 FYNNEI. The germline V and J ends were trimmed by 6 bases and 8 bases, with 13 bases remaining between them.

The rearrangement uses TRBV5-1 and TRBJ2-3; TRBD1 aligns across 9 bases. CDR3 length: 15 residues. CDR1 is SGHRS and CDR2 is YFSETQ in the germline V gene. V gave up 1 base and J gave up 4 bases; unmatched junction bases: 4. The CDR3 DNA is TGCGCCAGCAGCTTGACAGGGGGCTATTCAGATACGCAGTATTTT. Its translation: CASSLTGGYSDTQYF. Together with reference TRBV5-1 and TRBJ2-3, the CDR3 gives the full variable domain: KAGVTQTPRYLIKTRGQQVTLSCSPISGHRSVSWYQQTPGQGLQFLFEYFSETQRNKGNFPGRFSGRQFSNSRSEMNVSTLELGDSALYLCASSLTGGYSDTQYFGPGTRLTVL.

This chain connects TRBV5-1 to TRBJ2-2; possible D gene TRBD2, 6 bases. Germline V lookup: CDR1 SGHRS, CDR2 YFSETQ. V lost 7 bases and J 0 bases, leaving 13 bases between the germline ends. CDR3 size: 15 residues. The CDR3 loop is CASRSGASNTGELFF. DNA of the CDR3: TGCGCCAGCCGTAGCGGAGCCTCGAACACCGGGGAGCTGTTTTTT.

The chain is built from TRBV11-2 and TRBJ2-1; TRBD1 is a possible D gene (6 bases). V was cut by 2 bases and J by 2 bases, with 10 bases left in between. This CDR3 contains 15 residues. Germline V lookup: CDR1 SGHAT, CDR2 FQNNGV. The CDR3 DNA reads as TGTGCCAGCAGCTTAATTCAGGGGCCCTACAATGAGCAGTTCTTC. Protein: CASSLIQGPYNEQFF.

The rearrangement joins TRBV5-1 to TRBJ2-1; D is unclear. This CDR3 is built from 18 residues. The V end lost 0 bases, the J end lost 0 bases, and 16 bases lay between the germline ends. The V gene's germline CDR1 is SGHRS and CDR2 YFSETQ. CDR3 sequence reads: CASSLGSQLSSSYNEQFF. CDR3 nucleotides: TGCGCCAGCAGCTTGGGGTCCCAACTATCGAGCTCCTACAATGAGCAGTTCTTC.

About this clone: This same CDR3 is encoded by further DNA sequences in the sample. The chain uses TRBV7-3 and TRBJ2-3; D is unclear. V was clipped by 2 bases and J by 0 bases, with 6 bases between them. CDR1 and CDR2 from the germline V gene are SGHTA and FQGTGA. This CDR3 comprises 14 residues. CDR3 residues: CASSLGLSTDTQYF. The CDR3 bases are TGTGCCAGCAGCTTAGGCCTGAGCACAGATACGCAGTATTTT.

The J gene is TRBJ2-1, the V gene TRBV18; D call uncertain. The germline V gene has CDR1 KGHSH and CDR2 LQKENI. V lost 2 bases to trimming and J lost 10 bases, with 12 bases between them. The CDR3 totals 13 residues. CDR3 bases: TGTGCCAGCTCACCAATGGTGTACGGGGAGCAGTTCTTC. This sequence encodes CASSPMVYGEQFF. Combining the CDR3 with reference TRBV18 and TRBJ2-1 gives the whole variable domain NAGVMQNPRHLVRRRGQEARLRCSPMKGHSHVYWYRQLPEEGLKFMVYLQKENIIDESGMPKERFSAEFPKEGPSILRIQQVVRGDSAAYFCASSPMVYGEQFFGPGTRLTVL.

The genes are TRBV3-1 (or the pseudogene TRBV3-2) and TRBJ1-1; possibly TRBD1 for D (5 bases). This CDR3 comprises 13 residues. The V gene's germline CDR1 is LGHDT and CDR2 YNNKEL (reference sequence). The V gene lost 3 bases and the J gene lost 2 bases, with 7 bases spanning the gap. CDR3: CASSQTVNTEAFF. The DNA of the CDR3 is TGTGCCAGCAGCCAGACAGTTAACACTGAAGCTTTCTTT.

This clone appeared once. J is TRBJ2-7 and V is TRBV7-6; D uncertain. Per germline, CDR1 SGHVS and CDR2 FNYEAQ. The CDR3 is 12 amino acids. The CDR3 DNA reads TGTGTCCCAGGCACTCCCTCCTACGAGCAGTACTTC. This codes for CVPGTPSYEQYF.

The chain is built from TRBV18 and TRBJ2-7, with a weak D call TRBD2 (5 bases). V lost 0 bases and J lost 2, with 11 bases in between. The CDR3 is 15 residues long. The germline CDR1 and CDR2 sequences are KGHSH and LQKENI. The CDR3 loop is CASSPPGSAAYEQYF. The CDR3 nucleotides are TGTGCCAGCTCACCACCGGGGAGCGCCGCCTACGAGCAGTACTTC.

The rearrangement joins TRBV5-1 to TRBJ2-1; TRBD2 agrees at 9 bases. The germline CDR1 and CDR2 sequences are SGHRS and YFSETQ. V was pared by 9 bases and J by 4 bases, with 8 bases of the junction left unmatched. The CDR3 is made up of 14 amino acids. The DNA of the CDR3 is TGCGCCACTGGGACTAGCATGGATTACAATGAGCAGTTCTTC. Translated, it gives CATGTSMDYNEQFF.

CDR3 loop: CASSYNRDTEAFF. The CDR3 coding sequence is TGTGCCAGTAGTTACAACAGGGACACTGAAGCTTTCTTT. The V call is TRBV19, the J call TRBJ1-1; possible D gene TRBD1, 6 bases. Trimming took off 5 bases at V and 3 bases at J, with 10 bases between the two ends. This CDR3 is built from 13 residues. The V gene's germline CDR1 is LNHDA and CDR2 SQIVND (reference sequence).